This record looks at one T cell receptor (beta chain) sequence and its context. This sample is part of a study of PD-L1 blockade in urothelial cancer. The time point was: pretreatment peripheral blood. Each individual provided 1 to 8 samples (taken pretreatment and on-treatment). CDR1 is SGHRS and CDR2 is YFSETQ in the germline V gene. This CDR3 spans 17 amino acids. After removal of 0 bases from V and 4 bases from J, the junction contained 9 bases not matched to a gene. The method was immunoSEQ multiplex PCR; TCRdb's version includes in-frame clones alone and lacks a portion of them. The sample consists of about 85,000 clones, over 65% of them appearing once.

The starting material was PBMCs, obtained around atezolizumab (anti-PD-L1) treatment. The source of this sequence is a man between 60 and 70 years old with urothelial cancer. The chain uses TRBV5-1 and TRBJ1-5; TRBD1 matches at 8 bases. The CDR3 region is CASSLEPGQGGNQPQHF. The CDR3 DNA sequence: TGCGCCAGCAGCTTGGAACCAGGACAGGGCGGAAATCAGCCCCAGCATTTT.